This T cell receptor (beta chain) was retrieved from a study of shared clonotypes between healthy human individuals. As concerns this clone: Antigen specificity is unknown.

The CDR3 sequence is 13 residues long. The V end was cut by 1 base, the J end by 6 bases, with 7 bases between. Germline V gene lookup returns CDR1 SGHDN and CDR2 FVKESK. Study-wide results and caveats: Rarefaction indicated that sorted-subset sequencing remained incomplete although depth was large.

Each replicate PCR on the sorted subsets used about 220 ng DNA (around 30,000 T cell genomes). Only in-frame clones appear in the TCRdb table, and some are missing; sequencing was by immunoSEQ multiplex PCR. Of over a million clones in the sample, about 80% are singletons; the top ten hold roughly 0.65%. The source is a young man in good health. Some clones in this sample may be carry-over from other donors' samples. Material for sequencing was memory CD4+ T cells from PBMCs. Subset reported: CD45RA-negative fraction. The rearrangement links TRBV14 to TRBJ1-5; possibly TRBD1 for D (5 bases). The CDR3 region has the DNA TGTGCCAGCAGCCAAGGAGGGGTTCAGCCCCAGCATTTT. It is translated as CASSQGGVQPQHF.